This T cell receptor beta chain was identified in a study of cytomegalovirus exposure and HLA in healthy donors. Trimming removed 5 bases at V and 5 bases at J, with 21 bases between. Germline CDR1 reads SEHNR; CDR2 reads FQNEAQ (reference sequence). The CDR3 is made up of 17 amino acids. Study observations and caveats: It was reported in a later analysis that an Asian-associated ancestry cluster showed fewer N-insertions than the roughly 710-donor mean. A classifier reportedly called cytomegalovirus status with high sensitivity and specificity. Information on immune exposure was restricted to one variable (CMV serostatus).

On this clone itself: What it recognizes is unknown.

PCR was performed using 60 Vbeta and 13 Jbeta primers. Repertoires were generated with immunoSEQ multiplex PCR, while TCRdb's copy carries only in-frame clones and drops some. Here the sample spans about 140,000 clones, nearly 80% being singletons. The chain uses TRBV7-9 and TRBJ2-2; a possible D gene is TRBD2 (6 bases). Sequences were obtained from PBMCs. The source of this sequence is a woman between 40 and 50 years old in good health and CMV-seronegative. CDR3 sequence: CASSPEGASVRTGELFF. CDR3 nucleotide sequence: TGTGCCAGCAGCCCAGAGGGAGCTAGCGTAAGAACCGGGGAGCTGTTTTTT.